These T cell receptor beta chains were read from a single sample in a study of identifying expanded T cells in peripheral blood. The assay was immunoSEQ multiplex PCR, and TCRdb's table has in-frame clones only and misses some. Here the sample spans 60,000 to 80,000 clones, roughly nine tenths being singletons. Input material: blood. The receptors were sampled from a person aged 18 to 70 in good health. CDR3s include the opening cysteine and the closing phenylalanine or tryptophan. Fields, in order: V gene, D gene, J gene, clone size, CDR3 length, CDR3 DNA, CDR3 protein. D genes are given only for firm matches. A row's size may be missing; if present it is once, few, many or a size class.

v_call: TRBV29-1; d_call: TRBD2; j_call: TRBJ2-7; clone_size: NA; cdr3_length: 14; cdr3_nt: TGCAGCGCTGGACTAGCGGGAGAGACCTACGAGCAGTACTTC; cdr3_aa: CSAGLAGETYEQYF
v_call: TRBV4-3; d_call: TRBD1; j_call: TRBJ2-1; clone_size: NA; cdr3_length: 15; cdr3_nt: TGCGCCAGCAGCCAAGGGGGACAGGGGAAGAATGAGCAGTTCTTC; cdr3_aa: CASSQGGQGKNEQFF
v_call: TRBV28; d_call: NA; j_call: TRBJ2-3; clone_size: NA; cdr3_length: 13; cdr3_nt: TGTGCCAGCAGTCTGGCCCTCACAGATACGCAGTATTTT; cdr3_aa: CASSLALTDTQYF
v_call: TRBV7-9; d_call: TRBD2; j_call: TRBJ2-7; clone_size: NA; cdr3_length: 13; cdr3_nt: TGTGCCAGCAGAGCGACTAGCGGGGGGGAGCAGTACTTC; cdr3_aa: CASRATSGGEQYF
v_call: TRBV4-3; d_call: NA; j_call: TRBJ1-2; clone_size: NA; cdr3_length: 15; cdr3_nt: TGCGCCAGCAGCCAAGAAGTTCAGGGCTTCTATGGCTACACCTTC; cdr3_aa: CASSQEVQGFYGYTF
v_call: TRBV18; d_call: NA; j_call: TRBJ1-5; clone_size: NA; cdr3_length: 14; cdr3_nt: TGTGCCAGCTCACCGGCGGGGGGAGATCAGCCCCAGCATTTT; cdr3_aa: CASSPAGGDQPQHF
v_call: TRBV6-5; d_call: NA; j_call: TRBJ1-5; clone_size: few; cdr3_length: 14; cdr3_nt: TGTGCCAGCAGCCGGGGTTCATCAGATCAGCCCCAGCATTTT; cdr3_aa: CASSRGSSDQPQHF
v_call: TRBV4-1; d_call: NA; j_call: TRBJ1-2; clone_size: NA; cdr3_length: 15; cdr3_nt: TGCGCCAGCAGCCAAGATGGGGGGCGGATATGGGGCTACACCTTC; cdr3_aa: CASSQDGGRIWGYTF
v_call: TRBV5-4; d_call: TRBD1; j_call: TRBJ2-6; clone_size: NA; cdr3_length: 15; cdr3_nt: TGTGCCAGCAGCCGAGGGGGCTCTGGGGCCAATGTCCTGACTTTC; cdr3_aa: CASSRGGSGANVLTF
v_call: TRBV18; d_call: NA; j_call: TRBJ2-5; clone_size: NA; cdr3_length: 17; cdr3_nt: TGTGCCAGCTCACCACTGAATTCCCGAGCGGGTCAAGAGACCCAGTACTTC; cdr3_aa: CASSPLNSRAGQETQYF
v_call: TRBV7-8; d_call: TRBD2; j_call: TRBJ2-7; clone_size: NA; cdr3_length: 15; cdr3_nt: TGTGCCAGCAGAGCGCTAGCGGGAGGACTCCTGCAGCAGTACTTC; cdr3_aa: CASRALAGGLLQQYF
v_call: TRBV2; d_call: TRBD1; j_call: TRBJ1-3; clone_size: NA; cdr3_length: 14; cdr3_nt: TGTGCCAGCAGGAGGGAGACAGGGAGCAACACCATATATTTT; cdr3_aa: CASRRETGSNTIYF
v_call: TRBV2; d_call: NA; j_call: TRBJ1-2; clone_size: NA; cdr3_length: 12; cdr3_nt: TGTGCCAGCAGTGTGGGAGACTATGGCTACACCTTC; cdr3_aa: CASSVGDYGYTF
v_call: TRBV18; d_call: NA; j_call: TRBJ2-1; clone_size: NA; cdr3_length: 12; cdr3_nt: TGTGCCAGCTCACCACTCTTAGGTGAGCAGTTCTTC; cdr3_aa: CASSPLLGEQFF
v_call: TRBV6-5; d_call: NA; j_call: TRBJ2-2; clone_size: NA; cdr3_length: 14; cdr3_nt: TGTGCCAGCAGTTACTCAGGAAGCACCGGGGAGCTGTTTTTT; cdr3_aa: CASSYSGSTGELFF
v_call: TRBV30; d_call: TRBD1; j_call: TRBJ1-2; clone_size: NA; cdr3_length: 15; cdr3_nt: TGTGCCTGGAGTGAAACCGGGACAGGGGTCTATGGCTACACCTTC; cdr3_aa: CAWSETGTGVYGYTF
v_call: TRBV25-1; d_call: TRBD1; j_call: TRBJ2-7; clone_size: NA; cdr3_length: 14; cdr3_nt: TGTGCCAGCAGTGAATCCGAGACAGGGTACGAGCAGTACTTC; cdr3_aa: CASSESETGYEQYF
v_call: TRBV2; d_call: TRBD1; j_call: TRBJ2-3; clone_size: once; cdr3_length: 14; cdr3_nt: TGTGCCAGCGCTGAGGACAGGGTAACAGATACGCAGTATTTT; cdr3_aa: CASAEDRVTDTQYF
v_call: TRBV21-1; d_call: NA; j_call: TRBJ1-2; clone_size: NA; cdr3_length: 16; cdr3_nt: TGTGCCAGCAGCAAAAAGGGGCCGGGGGCGAACTATGGCTACACCTTC; cdr3_aa: CASSKKGPGANYGYTF
v_call: TRBV5-1; d_call: NA; j_call: TRBJ2-1; clone_size: NA; cdr3_length: 16; cdr3_nt: TGCGCCAGCAGCTTGACGGGCGGGGCTAGTTACAATGAGCAGTTCTTC; cdr3_aa: CASSLTGGASYNEQFF
v_call: TRBV9; d_call: NA; j_call: TRBJ2-7; clone_size: NA; cdr3_length: 12; cdr3_nt: TGCGAGCGGGCAGGAGTCTCCTACGAGCAGTACTTC; cdr3_aa: CERAGVSYEQYF
v_call: TRBV2; d_call: NA; j_call: TRBJ2-1; clone_size: NA; cdr3_length: 14; cdr3_nt: TGTGCCAGCAGTAAGGAGGGCGGTGGCAATGAGCAGTTCTTC; cdr3_aa: CASSKEGGGNEQFF
v_call: TRBV5-4; d_call: TRBD2; j_call: TRBJ2-3; clone_size: NA; cdr3_length: 14; cdr3_nt: TGTGCCAGCAGCCCGAGACTAGCGGGAGATACGCAGTATTTT; cdr3_aa: CASSPRLAGDTQYF
v_call: TRBV19; d_call: NA; j_call: TRBJ2-7; clone_size: NA; cdr3_length: 14; cdr3_nt: TGTGCCAGTAGTATATCCAGGGGAGGTTTCGAGCAGTACTTC; cdr3_aa: CASSISRGGFEQYF
v_call: TRBV6-1; d_call: TRBD1; j_call: TRBJ2-5; clone_size: NA; cdr3_length: 13; cdr3_nt: TGTGCCAGCAGGGACAGGGGCTGGGAGACCCAGTACTTC; cdr3_aa: CASRDRGWETQYF
v_call: TRBV6-5; d_call: NA; j_call: TRBJ1-1; clone_size: NA; cdr3_length: 14; cdr3_nt: TGTGCCAGCAGTTACCAGGGTTCTTTGTTGGATGCTTTCTTT; cdr3_aa: CASSYQGSLLDAFF
v_call: TRBV6-4; d_call: NA; j_call: TRBJ2-2; clone_size: few; cdr3_length: 13; cdr3_nt: TGTGCCAGCTCGGGGGAAGAAGGCGGGGAGCTGTTTTTT; cdr3_aa: CASSGEEGGELFF
v_call: TRBV9; d_call: NA; j_call: TRBJ1-4; clone_size: NA; cdr3_length: 14; cdr3_nt: TGTGCCAGCAGCCGAGACCCAACTAATGAAAAACTGTTTTTT; cdr3_aa: CASSRDPTNEKLFF
v_call: TRBV10-3; d_call: NA; j_call: TRBJ1-1; clone_size: NA; cdr3_length: 13; cdr3_nt: TGTGCCATCAGCGTCGACAGGAACACTGAAGCTTTCTTT; cdr3_aa: CAISVDRNTEAFF
v_call: TRBV15; d_call: TRBD2; j_call: TRBJ2-3; clone_size: few; cdr3_length: 17; cdr3_nt: TGTGCCACCAGCAAGGTAGCGGGAAGCTCTAGCACAGATACGCAGTATTTT; cdr3_aa: CATSKVAGSSSTDTQYF
v_call: TRBV7-2; d_call: TRBD2; j_call: TRBJ2-5; clone_size: NA; cdr3_length: 13; cdr3_nt: TGTGCCAGCAGCTTTAGCGGGAGGGAGACCCAGTACTTC; cdr3_aa: CASSFSGRETQYF
v_call: TRBV27; d_call: NA; j_call: TRBJ1-5; clone_size: NA; cdr3_length: 15; cdr3_nt: TGTGCCAGCAGAAAGGGGCCGGGGAGCAATCAGCCCCAGCATTTT; cdr3_aa: CASRKGPGSNQPQHF
v_call: TRBV15; d_call: NA; j_call: TRBJ1-6; clone_size: NA; cdr3_length: 15; cdr3_nt: TGTGCCACCAGCAGAGACGGGACCTCGAATTCACCCCTCCACTTT; cdr3_aa: CATSRDGTSNSPLHF
v_call: TRBV6-5; d_call: NA; j_call: TRBJ1-5; clone_size: NA; cdr3_length: 15; cdr3_nt: TGTGCCAGCAGTGCATCCGGGATCCCCAATCAGCCCCAGCATTTT; cdr3_aa: CASSASGIPNQPQHF
v_call: TRBV4-3; d_call: TRBD2; j_call: TRBJ2-5; clone_size: NA; cdr3_length: 15; cdr3_nt: TGCGCCAGCAGCCAAGAAGCGGGGGGGCAAGAGACCCAGTACTTC; cdr3_aa: CASSQEAGGQETQYF
v_call: TRBV6-5; d_call: NA; j_call: TRBJ1-1; clone_size: NA; cdr3_length: 14; cdr3_nt: TGTGCCAGCAGTTACTCGCGGGGAAACACTGAAGCTTTCTTT; cdr3_aa: CASSYSRGNTEAFF
v_call: TRBV14; d_call: NA; j_call: TRBJ1-1; clone_size: NA; cdr3_length: 13; cdr3_nt: TGTGCCAGCAGCCAATACGGGGACACTGAAGCTTTCTTT; cdr3_aa: CASSQYGDTEAFF
v_call: TRBV9; d_call: TRBD2; j_call: TRBJ2-1; clone_size: NA; cdr3_length: 15; cdr3_nt: TGTGCCAGCAGCACCCTAGCGGAGACCTACAATGAGCAGTTCTTC; cdr3_aa: CASSTLAETYNEQFF
v_call: TRBV7-2; d_call: NA; j_call: TRBJ2-7; clone_size: NA; cdr3_length: 13; cdr3_nt: TGTGCCAGCAGCTTAGCAGGAGTGGGAGAGCAGTACTTC; cdr3_aa: CASSLAGVGEQYF
v_call: TRBV27; d_call: NA; j_call: TRBJ1-3; clone_size: NA; cdr3_length: 14; cdr3_nt: TGTGCCAGCAGTTTACCAGGGGTCGTGGGCACCATATATTTT; cdr3_aa: CASSLPGVVGTIYF
v_call: TRBV2; d_call: NA; j_call: TRBJ2-7; clone_size: NA; cdr3_length: 11; cdr3_nt: TGTGCCAGCCACATAGCCTACGAGCAGTACTTC; cdr3_aa: CASHIAYEQYF